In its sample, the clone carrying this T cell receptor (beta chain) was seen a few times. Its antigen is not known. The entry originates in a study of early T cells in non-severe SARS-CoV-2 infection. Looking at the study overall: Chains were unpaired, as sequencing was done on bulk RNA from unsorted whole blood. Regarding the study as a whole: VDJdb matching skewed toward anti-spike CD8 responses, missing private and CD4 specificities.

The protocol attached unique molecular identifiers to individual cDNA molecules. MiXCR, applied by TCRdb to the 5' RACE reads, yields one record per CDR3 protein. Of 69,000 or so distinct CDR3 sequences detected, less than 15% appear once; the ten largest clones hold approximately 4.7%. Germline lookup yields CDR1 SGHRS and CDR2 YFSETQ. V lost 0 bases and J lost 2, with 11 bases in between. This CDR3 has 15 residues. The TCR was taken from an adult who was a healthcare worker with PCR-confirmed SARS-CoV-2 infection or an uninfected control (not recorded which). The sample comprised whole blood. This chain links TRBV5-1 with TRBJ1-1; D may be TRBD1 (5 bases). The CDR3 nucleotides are TGCGCCAGCAGCTTGGCAGGGACCCAAAACACTGAAGCTTTCTTT. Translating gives CASSLAGTQNTEAFF.